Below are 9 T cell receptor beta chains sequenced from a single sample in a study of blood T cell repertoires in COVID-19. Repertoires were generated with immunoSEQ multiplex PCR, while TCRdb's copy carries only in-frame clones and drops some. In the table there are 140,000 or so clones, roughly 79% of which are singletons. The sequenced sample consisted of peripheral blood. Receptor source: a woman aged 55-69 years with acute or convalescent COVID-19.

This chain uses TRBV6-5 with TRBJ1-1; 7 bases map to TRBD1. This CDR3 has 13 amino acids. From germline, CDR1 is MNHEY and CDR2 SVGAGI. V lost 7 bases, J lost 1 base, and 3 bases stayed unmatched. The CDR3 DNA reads TGTGCCAGCAAAGAGGGGGCGAACACTGAAGCTTTCTTT. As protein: CASKEGANTEAFF.

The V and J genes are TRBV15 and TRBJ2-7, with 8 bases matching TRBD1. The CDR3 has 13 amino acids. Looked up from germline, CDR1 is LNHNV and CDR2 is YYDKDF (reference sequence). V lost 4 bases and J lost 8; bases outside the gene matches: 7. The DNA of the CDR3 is TGTGCCACCAGCACGTTCCAGGGGGCGCAGCAGTACTTC. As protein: CATSTFQGAQQYF.

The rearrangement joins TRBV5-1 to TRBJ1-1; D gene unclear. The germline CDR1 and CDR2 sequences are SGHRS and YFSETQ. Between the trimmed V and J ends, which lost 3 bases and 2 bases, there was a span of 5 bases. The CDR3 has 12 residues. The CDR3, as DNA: TGCGCCAGCAGCTCGAGCAACACTGAAGCTTTCTTT. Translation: CASSSSNTEAFF.

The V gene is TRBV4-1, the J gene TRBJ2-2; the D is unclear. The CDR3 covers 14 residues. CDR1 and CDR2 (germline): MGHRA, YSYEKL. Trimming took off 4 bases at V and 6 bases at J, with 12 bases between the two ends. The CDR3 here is CASSLPMVAGELFF. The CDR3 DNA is TGCGCCAGCAGCCTACCCATGGTAGCCGGGGAGCTGTTTTTT.

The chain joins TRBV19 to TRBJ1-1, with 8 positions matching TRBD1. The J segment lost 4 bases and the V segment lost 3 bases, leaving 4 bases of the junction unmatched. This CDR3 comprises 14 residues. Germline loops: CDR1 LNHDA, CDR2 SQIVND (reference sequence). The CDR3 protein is CASSIPTGATEAFF. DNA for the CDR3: TGTGCCAGTAGTATCCCGACAGGGGCCACTGAAGCTTTCTTT.

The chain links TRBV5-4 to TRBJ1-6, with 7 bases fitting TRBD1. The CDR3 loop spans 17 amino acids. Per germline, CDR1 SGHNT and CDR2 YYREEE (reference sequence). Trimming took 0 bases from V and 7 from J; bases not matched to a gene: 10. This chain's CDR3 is CASSLDRGRFLNSPLHF. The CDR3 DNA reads TGTGCCAGCAGCTTGGACAGGGGTCGCTTCCTCAATTCACCCCTCCACTTT.

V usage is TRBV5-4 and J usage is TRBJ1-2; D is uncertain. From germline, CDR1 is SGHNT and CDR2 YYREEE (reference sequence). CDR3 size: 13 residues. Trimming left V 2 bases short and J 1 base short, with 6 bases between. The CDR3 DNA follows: TGTGCCAGCAGCTTTGCGGGTAACTATGGCTACACCTTC. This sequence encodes CASSFAGNYGYTF.

The CDR3 region has the DNA TGTGCCAGCAGCGAGTCCTACAATGAGCAGTTCTTC. Its translation is CASSESYNEQFF. This chain connects TRBV6-5 to TRBJ2-1; D unclear. This CDR3 has 12 residues. Trimming took off 6 bases at V and 1 base at J, with 4 bases between the two ends. Germline CDR1 and CDR2: MNHEY and SVGAGI.

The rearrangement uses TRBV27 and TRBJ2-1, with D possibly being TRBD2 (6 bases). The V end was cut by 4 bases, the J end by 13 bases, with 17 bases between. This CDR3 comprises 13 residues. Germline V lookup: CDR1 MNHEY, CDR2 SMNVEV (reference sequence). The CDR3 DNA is TGTGCCAGCAGTTCGGGACTTCAAGTTAAACAGTTCTTC. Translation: CASSSGLQVKQFF.